The entry below describes one T cell receptor (beta chain). Germline values: CDR1 MGHRA, CDR2 YSYEKL. The length of the CDR3 is 15 residues. With 4 bases clipped from V and 2 bases from J, the junction kept 3 bases outside the gene matches. In the original analysis: Reference gene primer amplification in the assay estimated nucleated cell counts. Here immunoSEQ multiplex PCR was the method, and the copy in TCRdb shows in-frame clones only, minus some. That table supplies the V and J calls and clone size; D and trimming were determined from the DNA. The sample contains 95,000 to 150,000 clones, approximately 90% of which appear only once. The data derive from a study of blood T cell repertoires in COVID-19. About the research overall: The origin of the acute and convalescent COVID-19 samples was the United States, Italy and Spain. PBMCs, B-cell-depleted T cells, or T cells were the source of the cDNA or gDNA that made up the material.

The source material was peripheral blood. The receptor was isolated from a man aged 50-60 years with acute or convalescent COVID-19. This chain joins TRBV4-1 and TRBJ1-2, with 11 bases matching TRBD1. CDR3 protein: CASSLRTGGNYGYTF. CDR3 coding DNA: TGCGCCAGCAGCCTGCGGACAGGGGGCAACTATGGCTACACCTTC.